The entry below gives a single T cell receptor (beta chain) sequence along with its context. No antigen is known for it. These data come from a study of post-analysis software for immune sequencing data. Study details: The disease courses spanned relapsing-remitting, secondary progressive and progressive-relapsing forms of multiple sclerosis. Study-wide findings and caveats: With TRBV5-6, TRBV5-1 and TRBV20-1 included, about five TRBV segments were more frequent in patients than in controls. Multiple sclerosis patients had significantly lower normalized Chao1 diversity than controls.

With 1 base clipped from V and 4 bases from J, the junction kept 4 bases outside the gene matches. CDR3 length: 15 amino acids. The germline gives CDR1 SGHDN, CDR2 FVKESK. The authors incorporated unique molecular identifiers into the TCR beta cDNA libraries. The T cell input of about 0.95 to 11 million gave 400,000 to 500,000 cDNA molecules. TCRdb ran MiXCR on the PCR reads and lists one entry per CDR3 protein. The sample has under 200,000 distinct CDR3 sequences, 25% to 35% seen once. Material: blood. The receptor was derived from a girl under 18 with multiple sclerosis. The genes are TRBV14 and TRBJ2-4, with 7 nucleotides matching TRBD1. The CDR3 DNA sequence: TGTGCCAGCAGCCAAGGGACAGGCCCAAAAAACATTCAGTACTTC. Translated: CASSQGTGPKNIQYF.